The 28 T cell receptor beta chains presented below share a single source sample, sequenced in a study of blood T cells in healthy people across ages. A second PCR of roughly 7 to 11 cycles used a sample-barcoded 5' primer and a J-beta primer mix. TCRdb independently ran MiXCR on the 5' RACE reads; one entry per CDR3 protein. The sample shows about 670,000 distinct CDR3 sequences, about 51% of them seen only once. Sequenced: blood. These receptors were obtained from a woman older than 75 in good health.

The CDR3, as DNA: TGTGCCAGCAGTTTACTAGGGTGGCAAGAGACCCAGTACTTC. Translating gives CASSLLGWQETQYF. The rearrangement uses TRBV12-3 or TRBV12-4 and TRBJ2-5; D gene ambiguous. V gave up 2 bases and J gave up 2 bases, with 9 bases separating them. The length of the CDR3 is 14 residues.

This clonotype has only a few counts. The chain is built from TRBV4-1 and TRBJ1-5, with unresolved D. This CDR3 contains 17 residues. CDR1 MGHRA and CDR2 YSYEKL come from the germline V gene. The V end lost 0 bases, the J end lost 5 bases, and 17 bases lay between the germline ends. The DNA for the CDR3 is TGCGCCAGCAGCCAAGATCAAGGGAGACTCGGAGATCAGCCCCAGCATTTT. Its translation: CASSQDQGRLGDQPQHF.

A few counts support this clonotype. V usage is TRBV12-3 or TRBV12-4 and J usage is TRBJ2-7; D is possibly TRBD1 or TRBD2 (5 bases each). V lost 5 bases to trimming and J lost 0 bases, with 11 bases between them. CDR3 length: 14 residues. The CDR3 protein is CASSAGDGSYEQYF. In nucleotides, the CDR3 is TGTGCCAGCAGTGCCGGGGACGGCTCCTACGAGCAGTACTTC.

The gene calls are TRBV15 and TRBJ1-6; D gene uncertain. The CDR3 is 15 residues long. Trimming shortened V by 0 bases and J by 7 bases, and 10 bases separated the two germline ends. Germline V gives CDR1 LNHNV, CDR2 YYDKDF (reference sequence). In nucleotides, the CDR3 is TGTGCCACCAGCAGAGATACGGGAAACAATTCACCCCTCCACTTT. It translates to CATSRDTGNNSPLHF.

This clonotype was picked up many times. The chain uses TRBV7-9 and TRBJ2-5; either TRBD1 or TRBD2 may fit D (5 bases each). The ends were cut back, 8 bases at V and 0 bases at J, with 13 bases in the middle. CDR1 SEHNR and CDR2 FQNEAQ come from the germline V gene (reference sequence). The CDR3 runs to 14 residues. CDR3 amino acids: CASSDEGYQETQYF. The CDR3 DNA reads as TGTGCCAGCTCCGATGAGGGGTACCAAGAGACCCAGTACTTC.

In nucleotides, the CDR3 is TGCGCCAGCAGCTTGGCCGGACTAGCGGGAGATCGGGAGCTGTTTTTT. Translating gives CASSLAGLAGDRELFF. This sequence joins TRBV5-1 and TRBJ2-2, with 13 bases identical to TRBD2. This CDR3 has 16 amino acids. Per germline, CDR1 SGHRS and CDR2 YFSETQ. Trimming took 0 bases from V and 9 from J; bases not matched to a gene: 5.

This clonotype was detected ten times or more. The chain uses TRBV28 and TRBJ1-2, with 9 positions matching TRBD1. The J segment lost 6 bases and the V segment lost 2 bases, leaving 4 bases of the junction unmatched. CDR3 size: 14 residues. The germline CDR1 and CDR2 sequences are MDHEN and SYDVKM. This chain's CDR3 is CASSLPQGAHGYTF. Here the CDR3 DNA reads TGTGCCAGCAGTTTACCACAGGGGGCACATGGCTACACCTTC.

A remark on this clonotype: Possible read error: a much larger clone is one base away. The CDR3 is CATSQTVGHEQYF. The CDR3 nucleotides read TGTGCCACCAGTCAAACAGTAGGCCACGAGCAGTACTTC. The genes are TRBV24-1 and TRBJ2-7; D unresolved. Germline V CDR1 and CDR2: KGHDR, SFDVKD. The CDR3 is 13 residues long. V lost 6 bases, J lost 5 bases, and 13 bases lay in between.

The rearrangement links TRBV7-3 to TRBJ2-7; D unresolved. The J call may be faulty, since TRBJ2-5 better matches the DNA end. CDR1 is SGHTA and CDR2 is FQGTGA in the germline V gene. The CDR3 length is 15 residues. The CDR3: CASSSGGGLTGTQYF. CDR3 DNA: TGTGCCAGCAGCTCCGGCGGCGGCCTAACTGGGACCCAGTACTTC.

The CDR3, as DNA: TGTGCCAGCAGCTTAGTGTTGTGGACAGCGAACACCGGGGAGCTGTTTTTT. This encodes CASSLVLWTANTGELFF. This chain connects TRBV7-6 to TRBJ2-2, with D possibly TRBD1 on 6 matching bases. The ends were cut back, 1 base at V and 0 bases at J, with 12 bases in the middle. CDR3 length: 17 amino acids. Germline CDR1 is SGHVS and CDR2 is FNYEAQ.

The chain combines TRBV6-1 with TRBJ2-1; TRBD2 agrees at 14 bases. The ends lost 7 bases at V and 4 bases at J; junction bases unmatched: 12. The CDR3 sequence is 18 residues long. Germline-derived CDR1 and CDR2 are MNHNS and SASEGT. CDR3 residues: CASTATSGRGSTYNEQFF. CDR3 coding DNA: TGTGCCAGCACCGCGACTAGCGGGAGGGGATCGACTTACAATGAGCAGTTCTTC.

There are many counts of this clonotype. This chain uses TRBV20-1 with TRBJ1-6; 7 bases align to TRBD1. CDR1 is DFQATT and CDR2 is SNEGSKA in the germline V gene (reference sequence). The CDR3 loop spans 12 amino acids. J gave up 9 bases and V 3 bases, and 2 bases lay outside the gene matches. CDR3 residues: CSARDRSSPLHF. In DNA, the CDR3 is TGCAGTGCTAGGGACAGGAGTTCACCCCTCCACTTT.

The chain carries TRBV29-1 and TRBJ1-1; 11 positions agree with TRBD1. CDR3 length equals 13 residues. Germline lookup yields CDR1 SQVTM and CDR2 ANQGSEA. V shed 6 bases and J 2 bases; nucleotides not matched to a gene: 2. CDR3 amino acids: CSVRTGGNTEAFF. CDR3 coding DNA: TGCAGCGTCCGGACAGGGGGCAACACTGAAGCTTTCTTT.

This clonotype was seen only once. CDR3 in DNA: TGTGCCAGCAGCCTCGGGCCCGGCTACACCTTC. Its translation: CASSLGPGYTF. The V and J genes are TRBV7-8 and TRBJ1-2, with no clear D. Germline CDR1 SGHVS, CDR2 FQNEAQ. The germline V and J ends were trimmed by 5 bases and 8 bases, with 9 bases remaining between them. The CDR3 length is 11 residues.

CDR3 nucleotides: TGTGCCATCAGTGAGTTGGCTAGCGGGGGAGAGATGAACACCGGGGAGCTGTTTTTT. Translation: CAISELASGGEMNTGELFF. The V gene is TRBV10-3, the J gene TRBJ2-2, with 10 bases aligning to TRBD2. The ends lost 1 base at V and 1 base at J; junction bases unmatched: 9. The V gene's germline CDR1 is ENHRY and CDR2 SYGVKD. The CDR3 is 19 amino acids.

The gene calls are TRBV9 and TRBJ2-4; TRBD1 is a possible D gene (6 bases). Trimming left V 0 bases short and J 13 bases short, with 23 bases between. CDR1 is SGDLS, CDR2 YYNGEE, per germline. This CDR3 comprises 16 residues. As DNA, the CDR3 is TGTGCCAGCAGCGTAGCGCCAGGGGCCCTTAACAATGAGCAGTACTTC. Translating it yields CASSVAPGALNNEQYF.

There are many counts of this clonotype. The J gene is TRBJ2-7, the V gene TRBV5-1; 8 bases fit TRBD1. The V segment lost 1 base and the J segment 4 bases; nucleotides outside the gene matches: 7. The CDR3 totals 15 residues. CDR1 SGHRS and CDR2 YFSETQ come from the germline V gene. CDR3 coding DNA: TGCGCCAGCAGCTTGACCCGGGACAGGCCATACGAGCAGTACTTC. Protein product: CASSLTRDRPYEQYF.

This clonotype showed up many times. The chain has TRBV3-1 and TRBJ2-4; D remains unclear. There are 13 residues in the CDR3. The germline CDR1 and CDR2 sequences are LGHDT and YNNKEL (reference sequence). V was trimmed by 4 bases and J by 6 bases, leaving 10 bases between them. The CDR3 sequence: CASSLGNINIQYF. The CDR3 coding sequence is TGTGCCAGCAGCCTTGGGAACATAAACATTCAGTACTTC.

This chain connects TRBV11-3 to TRBJ2-1; TRBD1 matches 8 bases. J gave up 7 bases and V 3 bases, and 5 bases lay outside the gene matches. This CDR3 comprises 14 residues. In germline, CDR1 is SGHNT, CDR2 YENEEA. The CDR3 spells CASSLDREVNEQFF. In DNA, the CDR3 is TGTGCCAGCAGCTTGGACAGGGAGGTAAATGAGCAGTTCTTC.

V and J are TRBV4-3 and TRBJ2-3, with 8 positions matching TRBD2. This CDR3 has 16 amino acids. Germline CDR1 reads LGHNA; CDR2 reads YSLEER. The ends lost 5 bases at V and 3 bases at J; junction bases unmatched: 10. The CDR3: CASSFNGRAVTDTQYF. CDR3 coding DNA: TGCGCCAGCAGCTTTAACGGGAGGGCGGTTACAGATACGCAGTATTTT.

V and J are TRBV29-1 and TRBJ2-1; maybe TRBD2 (6 bases). The CDR3 runs 12 residues. V lost 6 bases to trimming and J lost 3 bases, with 9 bases between them. CDR1 is SQVTM and CDR2 is ANQGSEA in the germline V gene. The CDR3 protein is CSVGSGYNEQFF. The CDR3 DNA reads as TGCAGCGTCGGGAGCGGCTACAATGAGCAGTTCTTC.

The gene calls are TRBV4-1 and TRBJ2-7, with D perhaps matching TRBD1 (6 bases). CDR1 and CDR2 from the germline V gene are MGHRA and YSYEKL. The ends were cut back, 1 base at V and 7 bases at J, with 17 bases in the middle. CDR3 length equals 15 residues. The CDR3 nucleotides read TGCGCCAGCAGCCAAGGGCTGTTGGGGGCGAGGGAGCAGTACTTC. Translated, it gives CASSQGLLGAREQYF.

The chain employs TRBV29-1 and TRBJ2-3, with D unresolved. This CDR3 contains 14 residues. V shed 5 bases and J shed 0 bases, with 12 bases lying between them. CDR1 and CDR2 (germline): SQVTM, ANQGSEA. The CDR3, as DNA: TGCAGCGTTTCTCGCTTTAGCAGCACAGATACGCAGTATTTT. Protein product: CSVSRFSSTDTQYF.

In regard to this clonotype: This may arise from a read error, as a much more abundant clone is one base away. The CDR3, as DNA: TGTGCCTGCAGTTTAGGGGCTGGTCAGTACTTC. The encoded protein is CACSLGAGQYF. The genes are TRBV12-3 or TRBV12-4 and TRBJ2-4, with a tentative D call TRBD1 (5 bases). There are 11 residues in the CDR3.

This clonotype was seen at least ten times. V gene TRBV12-3 or TRBV12-4 combines with J gene TRBJ2-3; D is perhaps TRBD1 or TRBD2 (6 bases each). Trimming pared 5 bases from V and 4 bases from J, leaving 10 bases between. This CDR3 is 13 amino acids long. The chain's CDR3 is CASSVRGADTQYF. The CDR3 DNA reads as TGTGCCAGCAGTGTTAGGGGGGCAGATACGCAGTATTTT.

This chain uses TRBV7-2 with TRBJ2-3; D may be TRBD1 (5 bases). The germline V gene encodes CDR1 SGHTA and CDR2 FQGNSA. The CDR3 spans 12 residues. V gave up 2 bases and J gave up 11 bases, with 11 bases separating them. DNA for the CDR3: TGTGCCAGCAGCTTAATACAGGCGGAGCAGTATTTT. Translated, it gives CASSLIQAEQYF. Full variable domain (missing parts from reference TRBV7-2 and TRBJ2-3): GAGVSQSPSNKVTEKGKDVELRCDPISGHTALYWYRQSLGQGLEFLIYFQGNSAPDKSGLPSDRFSAERTGGSVSTLTIQRTQQEDSAVYLCASSLIQAEQYFGPGTRLTVL.

CDR3 loop: CAWKEQYF. CDR3 sequence (DNA): TGTGCCTGGAAGGAACAGTACTTC. This chain links TRBV30 with TRBJ2-4; unclear D gene. CDR3 size: 8 residues. Trimming shortened V by 4 bases and J by 13 bases, and 5 bases separated the two germline ends. CDR1 GTSNPN and CDR2 SVGIG come from the germline V gene (reference sequence). Together with reference TRBV30 and TRBJ2-4, the CDR3 gives the full variable domain: SQTIHQWPATLVQPVGSPLSLECTVEGTSNPNLYWYRQAAGRGLQLLFYSVGIGQISSEVPQNLSASRPQDRQFILSSKKLLLSDSGFYLCAWKEQYFGAGTRLSVL.

This clonotype occurred once. The genes are TRBV20-1 and TRBJ2-1; D might be TRBD1 or TRBD2, each matching 5 bases. The CDR3 length is 15 residues. Germline V CDR1 and CDR2: DFQATT, SNEGSKA (reference sequence). V was cut by 3 bases and J by 4 bases, with 16 bases left in between. The CDR3 spells CSARFQGPEYNEQFF. CDR3 bases: TGCAGTGCTAGGTTTCAGGGACCGGAGTACAATGAGCAGTTCTTC.